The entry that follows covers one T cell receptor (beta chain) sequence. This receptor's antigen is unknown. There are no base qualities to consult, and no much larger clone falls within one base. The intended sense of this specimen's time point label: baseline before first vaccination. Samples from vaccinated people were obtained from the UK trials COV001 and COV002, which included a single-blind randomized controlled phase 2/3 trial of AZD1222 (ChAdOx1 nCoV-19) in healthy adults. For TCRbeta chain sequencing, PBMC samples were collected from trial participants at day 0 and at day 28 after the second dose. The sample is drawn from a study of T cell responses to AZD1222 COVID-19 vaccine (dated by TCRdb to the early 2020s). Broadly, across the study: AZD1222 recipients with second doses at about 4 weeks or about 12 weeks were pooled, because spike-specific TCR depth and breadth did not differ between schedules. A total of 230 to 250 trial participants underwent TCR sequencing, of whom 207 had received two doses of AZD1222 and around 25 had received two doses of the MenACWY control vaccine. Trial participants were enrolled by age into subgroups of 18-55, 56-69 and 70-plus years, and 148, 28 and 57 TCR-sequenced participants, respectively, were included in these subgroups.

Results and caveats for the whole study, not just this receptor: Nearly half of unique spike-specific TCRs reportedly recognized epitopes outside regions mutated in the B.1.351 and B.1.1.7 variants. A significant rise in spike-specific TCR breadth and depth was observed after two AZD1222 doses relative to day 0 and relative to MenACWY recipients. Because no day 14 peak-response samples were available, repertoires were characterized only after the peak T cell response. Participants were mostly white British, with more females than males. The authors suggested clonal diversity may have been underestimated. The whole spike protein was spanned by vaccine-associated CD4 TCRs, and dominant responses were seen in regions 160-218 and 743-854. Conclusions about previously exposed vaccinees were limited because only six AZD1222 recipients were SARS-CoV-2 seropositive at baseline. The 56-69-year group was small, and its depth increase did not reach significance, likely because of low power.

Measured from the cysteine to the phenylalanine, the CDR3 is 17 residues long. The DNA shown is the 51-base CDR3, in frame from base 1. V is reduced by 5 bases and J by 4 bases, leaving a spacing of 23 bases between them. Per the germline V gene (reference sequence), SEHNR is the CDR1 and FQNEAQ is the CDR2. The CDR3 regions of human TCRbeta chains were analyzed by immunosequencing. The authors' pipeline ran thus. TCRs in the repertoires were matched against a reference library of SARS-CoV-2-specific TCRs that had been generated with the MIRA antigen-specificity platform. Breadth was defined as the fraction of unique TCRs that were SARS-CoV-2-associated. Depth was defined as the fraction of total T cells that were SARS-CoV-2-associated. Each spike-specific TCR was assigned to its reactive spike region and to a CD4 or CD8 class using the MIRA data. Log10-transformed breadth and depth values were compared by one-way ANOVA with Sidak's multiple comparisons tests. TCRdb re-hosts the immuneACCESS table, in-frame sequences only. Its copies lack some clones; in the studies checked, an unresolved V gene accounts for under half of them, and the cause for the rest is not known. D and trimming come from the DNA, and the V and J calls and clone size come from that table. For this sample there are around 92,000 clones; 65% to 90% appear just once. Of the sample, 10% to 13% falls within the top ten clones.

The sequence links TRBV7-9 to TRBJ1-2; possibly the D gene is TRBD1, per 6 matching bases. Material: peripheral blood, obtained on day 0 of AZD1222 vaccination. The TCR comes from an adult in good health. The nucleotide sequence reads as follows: TGTGCCAGCAGCCTACGAGAGGACAGCTTGCGGGGCTATGGCTACACCTTC. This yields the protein CASSLREDSLRGYGYTF.